Included here is one TCR beta chain sequence, with context. Its antigen is as yet unknown. The source of the sample is a study of human T cells and chemical hapten exposure. Study summary: Patients additionally received therapeutic doses of diphenylcyclopropenone on the scalp once a week, and this continued throughout the roughly 22-week study. Findings of the study overall: Donors in the study had alopecia, meaning their immune response may differ from healthy people's.

As for time point: patch test 1, 2 weeks after DPC sensitization. Treatment in this sample: therapeutic diphenylcyclopropenone sensitization with weekly scalp DPC. Those who donated were patients with alopecia, 18 to 70 years of age, and suitable for DPC. The CDR3 spans 14 residues. V was clipped by 6 bases and J by 2 bases, with 10 bases between them. CDR1 is SGHVS, CDR2 FQNEAQ, per germline. The library labeled individual cDNA molecules by adding unique molecular identifiers to them. TCRdb re-called the RACE reads through MiXCR, storing one row per CDR3 protein. The sample consists of 150,000 or so distinct CDR3 sequences, around 13% of them appearing once.

The sequencing used whole blood, collected in connection with sensitization to the hapten diphenylcyclopropenone (DPC). This chain connects TRBV7-8 to TRBJ2-2, with D possibly being TRBD1 (5 bases). The TCR sequence derives from a woman in her thirties with alopecia areata. Some clones in this sample may be carry-over from other donors' samples. The CDR3 nucleotides read TGTGCCAGCAGACCGGACATAAACACCGGGGAGCTGTTTTTT. Translating it yields CASRPDINTGELFF.